Here is one T cell receptor beta chain with its context. Its specificity is unknown. Healthy donors of bone marrow made up the group. The data belong to a study of cytomegalovirus exposure and HLA in healthy donors. Points from the study as a whole: A later look showed TCR association rates differing by HLA locus, highest for DRB1 and lowest for HLA-C.

Germline V gene lookup returns CDR1 LNHNV and CDR2 YYDKDF (reference sequence). Trimming shortened V by 1 base and J by 4 bases, and 14 bases separated the two germline ends. The CDR3 runs to 16 residues. The PCR employed 60 Vbeta primers together with 13 Jbeta primers. Clones were read by immunoSEQ multiplex PCR, and TCRdb kept only the in-frame ones, dropping some. Altogether 130,000 to 150,000 clones are present, about 78% being singletons, with the ten largest covering less than 3.5%. The sequencing sample was made of PBMCs. The chain links TRBV15 to TRBJ1-5; D is possibly TRBD1 (6 bases). This TCR was sampled from a male donor in good health and CMV-seronegative. This chain's CDR3 is CATSRAQGAFNQPQHF. In nucleotides, the CDR3 is TGTGCCACCAGCAGAGCACAGGGAGCCTTTAATCAGCCCCAGCATTTT.